What follows describes a single TCR beta chain. This clone has a single count. The specificity of this receptor is unknown. The input lacks base qualities; no much larger clone sits a single base away. This record belongs to a study of blood T cell repertoires in COVID-19 (dated by TCRdb to the early 2020s). Background on the whole study: Samples covering the acute and convalescent phases of COVID-19 were provided by collaborators in the United States, Italy and Spain. The material from the prospective study consisted of cDNA or gDNA derived from T cells, B-cell-depleted T cells, or PBMCs. The repertoires were released in a freely available public database meant as a resource for research on the immune response to SARS-CoV-2. Samples were obtained from the ongoing ImmuneRACE study (first 160 participants) and from about 1,300 subjects provided by 6 global collaborators. Where available, HLA class I and class II types were taken from metadata supplied by the sample provider and were not determined by assay-based typing. A de-identified subject ID, COVID-19 status, age in years and sex were almost always included in the sample metadata. The dataset comprised deeply sampled blood TCRbeta repertoires from subjects exposed to, actively infected with, or recovered from COVID-19.

Collaborating institutions collected whole blood in K2EDTA tubes following their own protocols. Collaborator samples were shipped for TCRbeta analysis as frozen whole blood, isolated PBMCs, or DNA extracted from either sample type. Trimmed from V: 7 bases; trimmed from J: 4 bases; junction bases lacking a gene match: 8. The CDR3 goes from the cysteine to the phenylalanine over 14 residues. CDR3 DNA only is kept here, 42 bases in frame from base 1. Looking up the germline V gene yields CDR1 SNHLY and CDR2 FYNNEI. Results and caveats for the whole study, not just this receptor: The amount of clinical and demographic metadata varied by source and participant and was provided uncurated.

TCRbeta CDR3 regions were amplified from genomic DNA by means of the immunoSEQ Assay, a bias-controlled multiplex PCR. Per the original workflow: Nucleated cell counts per sample were estimated from amplification of reference gene primers within the assay. To quantify the absolute abundance of each unique TCRbeta CDR3 rearrangement, sequence reads were collapsed and filtered. For each sample, productive Simpson clonality was calculated as the square root of Simpson's diversity index across productive rearrangements. The immuneACCESS repertoire file appears here via TCRdb, limited to in-frame rearrangements. These files lack a portion of the clones; in checked studies, under half of the deficit traces to unresolved V genes, and the cause of the others is not known. V and J calls and clone size are copied from that table; D and trimming were computed from the DNA. This sample has 90,000 to 120,000 clones in its table, and around 90% of those were observed once. Of the sample, around 6% falls within the top ten clones.

Recombination joined TRBV2 with TRBJ1-2, with 8 central nucleotides matching TRBD1. This TCR came from a man between 65 and 85 years old with acute or convalescent COVID-19. Sequenced: peripheral blood. The DNA is as follows: TGTGCCAGCACTCCGGGACAGGCGCGCTATGGCTACACCTTC. Its coded protein is CASTPGQARYGYTF.